These 5 T cell receptor beta chains share one sample of origin, sequenced in a study of T cell repertoires in cytomegalovirus infection. Their cognate antigens are unknown. TCRdb reanalysed the reads using MiXCR and keeps one entry per CDR3 protein. Seen here are about 830,000 distinct CDR3 sequences, 32% observed once, and the top ten hold about an eighth. Sample: cultured CD8+ T cells from PBMCs, taken from culture after CMV antigen stimulation. The receptors originated from a human donor in good health (CMV status not recorded). Some clones in this sample may be carry-over from other donors' samples.

The chain is built from TRBV14 and TRBJ1-3; D is possibly TRBD1 (5 bases). CDR1 is SGHDN, CDR2 FVKESK, per germline. V lost 6 bases and J lost 0, with 12 bases in between. The CDR3 is 15 amino acids. CDR3 DNA: TGTGCCAGCAGGCGGGACTTGAGCTCTGGAAACACCATATATTTT. Translated: CASRRDLSSGNTIYF.

This rearrangement joins TRBV7-6 to TRBJ2-3, with a possible D match to TRBD2 (6 bases). Germline V lookup: CDR1 SGHVS, CDR2 FNYEAQ. Between the trimmed V and J ends, which lost 6 bases and 6 bases, there was a span of 13 bases. The CDR3 length is 13 residues. The CDR3 coding sequence is TGTGCCAGCAGACAGGAGGGGTTGGATACGCAGTATTTT. Its translation is CASRQEGLDTQYF.

This clonotype was detected ten times or more. CDR3 nucleotide sequence: TGTGCCAGCAGCTTATCCCCGGAGCTTGGGGCTGAAGCTTTCTTT. It encodes CASSLSPELGAEAFF. The V and J genes are TRBV7-2 and TRBJ1-1; D uncertain. Germline values: CDR1 SGHTA, CDR2 FQGNSA. Trimming took off 2 bases at V and 6 bases at J, with 16 bases between the two ends. The CDR3 covers 15 residues.

J is TRBJ1-2 and V is TRBV9, with 12 nucleotides matching TRBD1. The CDR3 runs to 17 residues. With V trimmed by 3 bases and J by 3 bases, 9 bases remained unmatched. Germline CDR1 is SGDLS and CDR2 is YYNGEE. For the CDR3, the DNA is TGTGCCAGCAGCGGGGGACAGGGGGCTAGTGGTGACTATGGCTACACCTTC. The encoded protein is CASSGGQGASGDYGYTF.

This clonotype was observed a few times. This chain links TRBV5-4 with TRBJ1-1; D ambiguous. The CDR3 length is 15 residues. Trimming removed 1 base at V and 4 bases at J, with 14 bases between. Germline-derived CDR1 and CDR2 are SGHNT and YYREEE (reference sequence). In DNA form, the CDR3 reads TGTGCCAGCAGCTTGTGGTTCGGTTCAGGCACTGAAGCTTTCTTT. Protein: CASSLWFGSGTEAFF.